The 2 T cell receptor beta chains listed next were all sequenced from one sample in a study of vaccination effects on CD4 cells after COVID-19 (dated 2022 in TCRdb). In the ViraFEST assay, PBMC were stimulated with viral peptide pools, and TCR sequencing was then used to find antigen-specific CD4+ T cell clonotypes based on their expansion. After about 10 days of culture, CD4+ T cells were isolated with the EasySep CD4+ T cell isolation kit. The antigens for these receptors are not known. The library was prepared using the immunoSEQ multiplex PCR assay. TCRdb stores this immuneACCESS table with in-frame sequences only. Part of the clones is absent; in the studies checked, under half of the shortfall reflects unresolved V genes, and no reason is known for the rest. The sample yields roughly 61,000 clones; around 81% were counted once. The ten largest clonotypes hold 2.5% of the sample. The sample was CD4+ T cells from PBMCs cultured with HCoV-229E spike peptides, taken before COVID-19 vaccination. The cell subset or site label for this specimen denotes: HCoV-229E spike overlapping peptide pool stimulation. Receptors originate from a human donor who received a COVID-19 vaccine.

The rearrangement joins TRBV5-1 to TRBJ2-5, with D unclear. The CDR3 length is 15 residues. Deletions cut 2 bases from V and 0 bases from J, with 11 bases between. Germline V gene lookup returns CDR1 SGHRS and CDR2 YFSETQ. In DNA form, the CDR3 reads TGCGCCAGCAGCTTCAGATATCCAGACCAAGAGACCCAGTACTTC. Translation gives CASSFRYPDQETQYF.

The genes are TRBV2 and TRBJ1-6; D ambiguous. Germline loops: CDR1 SNHLY, CDR2 FYNNEI. This CDR3 has 12 residues. V was clipped by 9 bases and J by 7 bases, with 10 bases between them. Here the CDR3 DNA reads TGTGCCAGTACAGATCCGAATTCACCCCTCCACTTT. The encoded protein is CASTDPNSPLHF.